This note documents a single T cell receptor beta chain sequence. This clonotype was recorded a few times. The antigen this receptor binds is unknown. No base quality information exists; no much larger clone differs at one position. These data originate in a study of T cells after yellow fever vaccination (dated by TCRdb to between 2019 and 2020). Study-wide context: Libraries from fractions with low cell numbers were prepared with the SMART-Seq v4 Ultra Low Input RNA kit. The cohort comprised two healthy male donors, one aged 18 to 30 and one aged 30 to 40 years. Blood was drawn at multiple timepoints before and after primary and secondary immunization, with bulk PBMC replicates and cell subsets isolated. To follow T-cell clones before and after primary and booster YFV17D yellow fever vaccination, bulk TCR alpha and beta repertoires were sequenced over time.

Overall study results and their limits: The study included only a couple of donors, which limits how far the findings can be generalized. The secondary T-cell response was weaker than the primary response but faster, peaking on day 5 instead of day 15. Most clones expanded after primary vaccination (96% of CD4 and approximately 86% of CD8) were re-detected after the booster, suggesting that broad memory maintenance occurred. Because abundant contaminating clonotypes from the bulk population could be contained in FACS-sorted repertoires, computational filtering was required. A small fraction of clonotypes appeared in both the CD4 and CD8 compartments, likely as a result of convergent recombination.

Per the germline V gene, ENHRY is the CDR1 and SYGVKD is the CDR2. Compared with germline, V lacks 6 bases and J lacks 3 bases; bases without a gene match: 6. The CDR3, from cysteine to phenylalanine, totals 14 residues. Only the CDR3 DNA is retained, 42 bases long and in frame from the first base. The sample's treatment or condition, from its label and the paper: live attenuated yellow fever vaccine strain. At each blood-draw timepoint, two biological replicates of bulk PBMCs were collected. PBMCs were isolated from peripheral blood using a standard Ficoll-Paque protocol. TriZol was used to extract RNA from bulk PBMCs, CD4 and CD8 fractions, and dextramer-positive and dextramer-negative fractions. These reads were obtained on an Illumina NovaSeq 6000. TCR cDNA was synthesized by 5'RACE template switching, through which a universal primer site and unique molecular identifiers were introduced. Priming of cDNA synthesis was performed from both the TCR alpha and TCR beta constant segments. Library amplification used two PCR steps, and the second PCR step added sample barcodes and sequencing adapters. Sequencing of libraries was performed on Illumina HiSeq 2500 (2x100 bp) or NovaSeq (2x150 bp). Per the authors' processing: MIGEC handled demultiplexing of reads and collapsing into UMI consensus sequences, while MiXCR performed V(D)J alignment. Clonotypes responding to the vaccine were identified with edgeR on replicate PBMC samples, with the criteria of FDR below 0.01 and a log2 fold change above 5 up to day 15. Each bulk clonotype received a CD4 or CD8 identity based on whether the sequenced CD4 or CD8 repertoire contained that clonotype at higher abundance. TCRdb handled the public reads itself, with Q25 trimming in fastp and clone calling in MiXCR, and kept productive beta chains. Identical CDR3 protein sequences are pooled into one entry, listed with their most common genes and DNA. The V and J calls and clone size are TCRdb's, not the authors'. Present in this sample are hundreds of thousands of distinct CDR3 sequences, approximately 19% of which were seen just once. Roughly a sixth of the sample is held by the ten biggest clonotypes.

The material sequenced was PBMCs, taken before the yellow fever booster vaccination. The clonotype was recovered from a man younger than 35 who received the YFV17D yellow fever vaccine. The rearrangement joined TRBV10-3 to TRBJ2-7; 9 bases in the middle match TRBD1. The CDR3 protein is CAISGDRVDYEQYF. The bases read TGTGCCATCAGCGGGGACAGGGTAGACTACGAGCAGTACTTC.